The 29 T cell receptor beta chains below all came from one sample that was sequenced in a study of T-cell reconstitution after alpha-beta-depleted transplantation in children. As it was prepared, the TCRbeta library received unique molecular identifiers. TCRdb re-analysed the PCR reads in MiXCR, keeping a single row per CDR3 protein. The repertoire holds about 980,000 distinct CDR3 sequences, with 25% to 30% as singletons. Sequencing used PBMCs, mostly from graft donor cells, obtained 360 days after TCRalphabeta/CD19-depleted stem cell transplant. These receptors all stem from a boy under two years old who had a stem cell transplant for SCID, so the T cells may come from the graft donor.

The chain combines TRBV6-1 with TRBJ1-1; perhaps TRBD1 as D (6 bases). The V end lost 3 bases, the J end lost 7 bases, and 15 bases lay between the germline ends. This CDR3 comprises 14 residues. CDR1 MNHNS and CDR2 SASEGT come from the germline V gene. The CDR3 region is CASSESGGFVEAFF. CDR3 bases: TGTGCCAGCAGTGAGTCGGGGGGCTTTGTTGAAGCTTTCTTT.

This sequence joins TRBV7-6 and TRBJ1-1; D not certain. This CDR3 is built from 16 residues. Germline CDR1 SGHVS, CDR2 FNYEAQ. The V end was cut by 5 bases, the J end by 1 base, with 17 bases between. The CDR3 DNA follows: TGTGCCAGCAGCCCCCAGAGGAAGGTGGGGAACACTGAAGCTTTCTTT. It is translated as CASSPQRKVGNTEAFF.

This clonotype was observed a handful of times. J is TRBJ1-4 and V is TRBV12-3 or TRBV12-4; D uncertain. Trimming stripped 3 bases from V and 0 bases from J, with 8 bases between. This CDR3 contains 15 residues. DNA of the CDR3: TGTGCCAGCAGTTTGGGCACTGCAACTAATGAAAAACTGTTTTTT. It is translated as CASSLGTATNEKLFF.

The chain couples TRBV12-3 or TRBV12-4 to TRBJ1-2; possibly TRBD1 for D (5 bases). This CDR3 region has 14 residues. V dropped 2 bases and J dropped 6 bases, with 13 bases sitting between them. CDR3 sequence: CASSLITGVDGYTF. Written as DNA, the CDR3 is TGTGCCAGCAGTTTAATCACGGGGGTGGATGGCTACACCTTC.

The chain joins TRBV28 to TRBJ2-5; D assignment may be TRBD1 or TRBD2 (6 bases each). CDR1 is MDHEN, CDR2 SYDVKM, per germline. Trimming took 10 bases from V and 5 from J, leaving 20 bases between them. The CDR3 extends over 14 amino acids. This CDR3 reads CATQSRGATETQYF. CDR3 nucleotide sequence: TGTGCCACCCAGAGTAGGGGGGCCACGGAGACCCAGTACTTC.

This clonotype occurred a few times. The CDR3 nucleotides are TGTGCCAGCAGCACCACTAGCGGGGGGGCCGGTGTGCAGTACTTC. It yields the protein CASSTTSGGAGVQYF. This chain uses TRBV12-3 or TRBV12-4 with TRBJ2-7; 13 nucleotides line up with TRBD2. V was pared by 6 bases and J by 9 bases, with 11 bases of the junction left unmatched. The CDR3 has 15 amino acids.

In this sample, this clonotype turned up a few times. V usage is TRBV6-5 and J usage is TRBJ2-3, with 10 positions matching TRBD2. CDR1 and CDR2 from the germline V gene are MNHEY and SVGAGI. V lost 2 bases, J lost 2 bases, and 10 bases stayed unmatched. The CDR3 covers 18 residues. DNA for the CDR3: TGTGCCAGCAGTTACATCGGGTCTAGCGGGGGCCCCACAGATACGCAGTATTTT. It yields the protein CASSYIGSSGGPTDTQYF.

The chain combines TRBV20-1 with TRBJ2-7; 12 bases agree with TRBD2. CDR1 is DFQATT, CDR2 SNEGSKA, per germline (reference sequence). This CDR3 contains 13 residues. Trimming at V came to 6 bases and at J to 3 bases, leaving 3 bases not matched to a gene. CDR3 residues: CSARLAGVYEQYF. The CDR3 DNA sequence: TGCAGTGCCAGACTAGCGGGGGTCTACGAGCAGTACTTC.

This clonotype has only a few counts. This CDR3 reads CASSPKGISGVETQYF. Written as DNA, the CDR3 is TGTGCCAGCAGCCCTAAAGGGATTAGCGGAGTGGAGACCCAGTACTTC. The J gene is TRBJ2-5, the V gene TRBV12-3 or TRBV12-4, with D maybe TRBD2 (6 bases). The germline V and J ends were trimmed by 6 bases and 5 bases, with 22 bases remaining between them. There are 16 residues in the CDR3.

This clonotype was seen a few times. This rearrangement joins TRBV6-5 to TRBJ1-1, with a weak D call TRBD1 (6 bases). Trimming removed 5 bases at V and 6 bases at J, with 10 bases between. This CDR3 contains 12 residues. Germline lookup yields CDR1 MNHEY and CDR2 SVGAGI. The CDR3 region has the DNA TGTGCCAGCAGTAAGACAGGCGCTGAAGCTTTCTTT. Residues: CASSKTGAEAFF.

The chain combines TRBV5-1 with TRBJ2-2; TRBD1 matches at 10 bases. CDR1 is SGHRS, CDR2 YFSETQ, per germline. The length of the CDR3 is 17 residues. The V segment lost 4 bases and the J segment 1 base; nucleotides outside the gene matches: 7. The CDR3 coding sequence is TGCGCCAGCAGCCCCCTCGGGACAGGGGTGAACACCGGGGAGCTGTTTTTT. It translates to CASSPLGTGVNTGELFF. The full variable domain, with the rest looked up from reference TRBV5-1 and TRBJ2-2, is KAGVTQTPRYLIKTRGQQVTLSCSPISGHRSVSWYQQTPGQGLQFLFEYFSETQRNKGNFPGRFSGRQFSNSRSEMNVSTLELGDSALYLCASSPLGTGVNTGELFFGEGSRLTVL.

This clonotype was found a few times. This chain connects TRBV2 to TRBJ2-3, with 11 bases matching TRBD2. Germline V CDR1 and CDR2: SNHLY, FYNNEI. Trimming cost V 9 bases and J 4 bases; bases outside gene matches: 12. CDR3 length: 16 residues. The CDR3 DNA sequence: TGTGCCAGTCTTATAATGACTAGCGGGGACGCAGATACGCAGTATTTT. It specifies CASLIMTSGDADTQYF.

The gene calls are TRBV7-2 and TRBJ1-1; TRBD1 is a possible D gene (6 bases). Germline V gene sequence: CDR1 SGHTA, CDR2 FQGNSA. This CDR3 region has 13 residues. Trimming stripped 8 bases from V and 10 bases from J, with 20 bases between. The CDR3 DNA is TGTGCCAGCTCGCTACGGACCGGAGGGGGAGCTTTCTTT. Protein sequence: CASSLRTGGGAFF. Full variable domain (rest looked up from reference TRBV7-2 and TRBJ1-1): GAGVSQSPSNKVTEKGKDVELRCDPISGHTALYWYRQSLGQGLEFLIYFQGNSAPDKSGLPSDRFSAERTGGSVSTLTIQRTQQEDSAVYLCASSLRTGGGAFFGQGTRLTVV.

The chain combines TRBV11-2 with TRBJ2-5; 10 nucleotides agree with TRBD2. V shed 5 bases and J 7 bases; nucleotides not matched to a gene: 16. This CDR3 has 17 residues. CDR1 and CDR2 (germline): SGHAT, FQNNGV. CDR3 DNA sequence: TGTGCCAGCAGCCTAAAGGGGGGTTTAGCGGGGGGTTGGACCCAGTACTTC. The encoded protein is CASSLKGGLAGGWTQYF.

The chain has TRBV20-1 and TRBJ2-1; TRBD2 matches 9 bases. V lost 6 bases, J lost 8 bases, and 11 bases stayed unmatched. The CDR3 is 14 residues long. The germline gives CDR1 DFQATT, CDR2 SNEGSKA (reference sequence). The CDR3 DNA sequence: TGCAGTGCAATAGGGACTAGCAAGGGGGATGAGCAGTTCTTC. This sequence encodes CSAIGTSKGDEQFF.

The rearrangement uses TRBV4-2 and TRBJ2-1; 11 bases are shared with TRBD1. The V segment lost 0 bases and the J segment 7 bases; nucleotides outside the gene matches: 8. CDR3 size: 17 residues. Germline V gives CDR1 LGHNA, CDR2 YNFKEQ. CDR3 coding DNA: TGTGCCAGCAGCCAAGAGGTCTGGGACAGGGGGGGGAATGAGCAGTTCTTC. It translates to CASSQEVWDRGGNEQFF.

The V gene is TRBV7-6, the J gene TRBJ1-6, with D uncertain. Germline V gene data show CDR1 as SGHVS and CDR2 as FNYEAQ. CDR3 length equals 14 residues. V was shortened by 1 base and J by 5 bases, with 6 bases between the two germline ends. The CDR3 region has the DNA TGTGCCAGCAGCTTAGGTCAGGATAATTCACCCCTCCACTTT. Its translation: CASSLGQDNSPLHF.

V and J are TRBV5-1 and TRBJ2-1; 11 nucleotides agree with TRBD2. From germline, CDR1 is SGHRS and CDR2 YFSETQ. Trimming cost V 0 bases and J 6 bases; bases outside gene matches: 2. The CDR3 consists of 15 residues. CDR3 sequence: CASSLGTSGPNEQFF. The CDR3 nucleotides read TGCGCCAGCAGCTTGGGGACTAGCGGGCCCAATGAGCAGTTCTTC.

The chain employs TRBV6-5 and TRBJ2-7; possibly TRBD1 for D (5 bases). Per the germline V gene, CDR1 is MNHEY and CDR2 is SVGAGI. Trimming took off 2 bases at V and 9 bases at J, with 20 bases between the two ends. The CDR3 loop spans 15 amino acids. This CDR3 reads CASSYLAGPDTGQYF. In DNA form, the CDR3 reads TGTGCCAGCAGTTACCTGGCCGGTCCGGACACGGGGCAGTACTTC.

A few counts support this clonotype. The V call is TRBV29-1, the J call TRBJ2-1; 7 bases line up with TRBD1. The CDR3 has 16 residues. V shed 4 bases, J shed 0 bases, and the junction held 9 bases outside the gene matches. Germline V gives CDR1 SQVTM, CDR2 ANQGSEA. The CDR3, as DNA: TGCAGCGTTGGAGGGGGCTCAGCAAGCTCCTACAATGAGCAGTTCTTC. Translated: CSVGGGSASSYNEQFF.

This chain joins TRBV2 and TRBJ2-7; 12 positions agree with TRBD2. The germline gives CDR1 SNHLY, CDR2 FYNNEI. The length of the CDR3 is 15 residues. The J segment lost 4 bases and the V segment lost 5 bases, leaving 6 bases of the junction unmatched. DNA of the CDR3: TGTGCCAGCAGTTCTACTAGCGGGGGGCGGTACGAGCAGTACTTC. Translating gives CASSSTSGGRYEQYF.

The gene calls are TRBV6-2 or TRBV6-3 and TRBJ2-1; D is unresolved. Trimming pared 0 bases from V and 3 bases from J, leaving 6 bases between. Germline lookup yields CDR1 MNHEY and CDR2 SVGEGT. This CDR3 comprises 14 residues. The CDR3 here is CASSYSNLYNEQFF. The DNA for the CDR3 is TGTGCCAGCAGTTACTCGAACCTCTACAATGAGCAGTTCTTC.

The gene calls are TRBV12-3 or TRBV12-4 and TRBJ1-1; D unclear. Between the trimmed V and J ends, which lost 5 bases and 10 bases, there was a span of 20 bases. CDR3 length equals 14 residues. The DNA of the CDR3 is TGTGCCAGCAGTGTTCGCACTGGGTGGGCCCGAGCTTTCTTT. Protein product: CASSVRTGWARAFF.

The sample holds a few counts of this clonotype. This rearrangement joins TRBV7-2 to TRBJ2-5, with a tentative D call TRBD2 (6 bases). This CDR3 has 15 amino acids. The germline gives CDR1 SGHTA, CDR2 FQGNSA. V lost 1 base to trimming and J lost 4 bases, with 13 bases between them. The CDR3 bases are TGTGCCAGCAGCTTAGGCAGCGGGCTAGGAGAGACCCAGTACTTC. This gives the protein CASSLGSGLGETQYF.

The chain combines TRBV7-9 with TRBJ2-3, with D possibly being TRBD1 or TRBD2 (5 bases each). The CDR3 contains 16 residues. CDR1 SEHNR and CDR2 FQNEAQ come from the germline V gene (reference sequence). With 3 bases removed from V and 5 bases from J, the gap between germline ends came to 18 bases. CDR3 sequence: CASSFHSRDQGDTQYF. CDR3 sequence (DNA): TGTGCCAGCAGCTTTCACTCCCGGGACCAAGGAGATACGCAGTATTTT.

The chain has TRBV28 and TRBJ2-7; a possible D gene is TRBD2 (6 bases). Looked up from germline, CDR1 is MDHEN and CDR2 is SYDVKM. The CDR3 is made up of 14 amino acids. V was cut by 7 bases and J by 1 base, with 14 bases left in between. CDR3 sequence: CASTRDLVSYEQYF. The DNA for the CDR3 is TGTGCCAGCACACGGGACTTAGTATCCTACGAGCAGTACTTC.

This sequence joins TRBV20-1 and TRBJ1-6, with 10 bases aligning to TRBD1. V shed 3 bases, J shed 11 bases, and the junction held 7 bases outside the gene matches. Germline values: CDR1 DFQATT, CDR2 SNEGSKA (reference sequence). The length of the CDR3 is 14 residues. CDR3 in amino acids: CSASFPGQGTPLHF. The CDR3 DNA reads as TGCAGTGCTAGCTTCCCGGGACAGGGGACACCCCTCCACTTT.

The gene calls are TRBV5-6 and TRBJ1-1, with 10 bases identical to TRBD1. In germline, CDR1 is SGHDT, CDR2 YYEEEE. CDR3 size: 18 residues. The V segment lost 0 bases and the J segment 1 base; nucleotides outside the gene matches: 9. CDR3 coding DNA: TGTGCCAGCAGCTTGGCCGGAGACAGGGGGCGCGGGAACACTGAAGCTTTCTTT. Its translation: CASSLAGDRGRGNTEAFF. The full variable domain, in which reference TRBV5-6 and TRBJ1-1 provide the parts outside the CDR3, is DAGVTQSPTHLIKTRGQQVTLRCSPKSGHDTVSWYQQALGQGPQFIFQYYEEEERQRGNFPDRFSGHQFPNYSSELNVNALLLGDSALYLCASSLAGDRGRGNTEAFFGQGTRLTVV.

The rearrangement joins TRBV5-1 to TRBJ2-2; D may be TRBD1 (6 bases). This CDR3 has 17 residues. V was cut by 2 bases and J by 1 base, with 15 bases left in between. CDR1 SGHRS and CDR2 YFSETQ come from the germline V gene. CDR3 sequence (DNA): TGCGCCAGCAGCTTCCCCGGACAGACCTTGAACACCGGGGAGCTGTTTTTT. Its translation is CASSFPGQTLNTGELFF. Using reference TRBV5-1 and TRBJ2-2 for the parts outside the CDR3, the full variable domain is KAGVTQTPRYLIKTRGQQVTLSCSPISGHRSVSWYQQTPGQGLQFLFEYFSETQRNKGNFPGRFSGRQFSNSRSEMNVSTLELGDSALYLCASSFPGQTLNTGELFFGEGSRLTVL.